The entry below describes one T cell receptor beta chain. Its antigen is not identified. The sample is drawn from a study of cytomegalovirus exposure and HLA in healthy donors. The CDR3 has 15 amino acids. Germline V gene sequence: CDR1 SEHNR, CDR2 FQNEAQ (reference sequence). V was pared by 6 bases and J by 6 bases, with 11 bases of the junction left unmatched. Primers included in the PCR were 60 Vbeta and 13 Jbeta primers. Sequencing was performed with immunoSEQ multiplex PCR; in TCRdb, only in-frame clones are kept and a portion is missing. The sample consists of about 140,000 clones, roughly 85% of them appearing once. Study-level points and caveats: A later analysis linked a missense variant in DCLRE1C to the trimming of TCR beta V and J genes. Analysis performed later found 15,000 or so TCR beta sequences associated with HLA alleles at 0.05 false discovery rate. Cytomegalovirus association was listed for around 180 TCR beta chains.

The genes are TRBV7-9 and TRBJ1-5, with 7 bases lining up with TRBD1. Sequenced material: PBMCs. The receptor was isolated from a man between 35 and 55 years old in good health and CMV-seropositive. The CDR3 loop is CASSWDRGSSQPQHF. CDR3 nucleotides: TGTGCCAGCAGTTGGGACAGAGGGAGTAGTCAGCCCCAGCATTTT.